Listed below are T cell receptor beta chains from one sample, sequenced in a study of T cell repertoires in cytomegalovirus infection. TCRdb redid the calling of the reads with MiXCR, one entry per CDR3 protein. There are about 130,000 distinct CDR3 sequences in the sample; 7% to 10% occur only once, and around 10% lies in the top ten. Sequenced input: PBMCs. Receptors originate from a human donor in good health (CMV status not recorded). Some clones in this sample may be carry-over from other donors' samples. Both conserved end residues are trimmed from each CDR3.

cdr3_aa j_call v_call
ASSLGGGSYEQY TRBJ2-7 TRBV7-9
ASSLRGQGSGNTIY TRBJ1-3 TRBV7-2
SAFNPGQGTKSNQPQH TRBJ1-5 TRBV20-1
ASRSGTLTEAF TRBJ1-1 TRBV6-5
ASSEEGGRKTEAF TRBJ1-1 TRBV2
ATSRDWGAYNEQF TRBJ2-1 TRBV15
ASTEQGAGELF TRBJ2-2 TRBV7-8
ASSPVGTSGSYEQY TRBJ2-7 TRBV7-2
ASSIDGRPEAF TRBJ1-1 TRBV19
ASSPSGVQETQY TRBJ2-5 TRBV7-2
ASSPDRTSYEQY TRBJ2-7 TRBV28
SAHLRYNEQF TRBJ2-1 TRBV20-1
ASSRTGANEKLF TRBJ1-4 TRBV2
ASSRIPLAGTEAF TRBJ1-1 TRBV28
ASSSGSSGNTIY TRBJ1-3 TRBV12-3/TRBV12-4
SATSDSSSYNEQF TRBJ2-1 TRBV20-1
AISGQGNTGELF TRBJ2-2 TRBV10-3
ASRTDYSNQPQH TRBJ1-5 TRBV28
SARGTPILNTEAF TRBJ1-1 TRBV20-1
ASSLNSAGSSYNEQF TRBJ2-1 TRBV7-3
SARNVGEQF TRBJ2-1 TRBV20-1
ASSLWTAPSYEQY TRBJ2-7 TRBV7-9
ASNLKPNTEAF TRBJ1-1 TRBV12-3/TRBV12-4
ASSQDSARISYNEQF TRBJ2-1 TRBV14
ASRDSYTGELF TRBJ2-2 TRBV12-3/TRBV12-4
ASSAGGASQETQY TRBJ2-5 TRBV2
ASRTNRANNEKLF TRBJ1-4 TRBV6-8
SLSHVGTDTQY TRBJ2-3 TRBV29-1
SARAGNSDIQY TRBJ2-4 TRBV20-1
SVVAGGTSYNEQF TRBJ2-1 TRBV29-1
ATREDSPNTGELF TRBJ2-2 TRBV24-1
ATSRDRAPTEAF TRBJ1-1 TRBV2
ASSLINEQY TRBJ2-7 TRBV12-3/TRBV12-4
ASGLVRRGLGSPLH TRBJ1-6 TRBV12-5
ATSRDPGWTDTQY TRBJ2-3 TRBV15
ASSRTGGAADTQY TRBJ2-3 TRBV7-8
ASSPEGRIYT TRBJ1-2 TRBV6-1
ASSLSGKSSYEQY TRBJ2-7 TRBV7-2
ASSYPPWGLVMDYGYT TRBJ1-2 TRBV6-8
ASRPGTGGKGYT TRBJ1-2 TRBV7-2
ASSVTTSGRSSSYNEQF TRBJ2-1 TRBV9
ASSPGGQGENYGYT TRBJ1-2 TRBV7-2
ASSMAAGTSRRNEQF TRBJ2-1 TRBV19
ASSPARQGSYNEQF TRBJ2-1 TRBV3-1
ASIGTTGVNTEAF TRBJ1-1 TRBV11-2
ASNQQQGAAF TRBJ1-1 TRBV7-8
ASRPGADAGELF TRBJ2-2 TRBV27
ASSLTHRVEQF TRBJ2-1 TRBV19
SASPGQDRTQY TRBJ2-5 TRBV20-1
ASSLFGEAEAF TRBJ1-1 TRBV28
AKQGQSYNEQF TRBJ2-1 TRBV2
ASSLALVGLYGYT TRBJ1-2 TRBV5-6